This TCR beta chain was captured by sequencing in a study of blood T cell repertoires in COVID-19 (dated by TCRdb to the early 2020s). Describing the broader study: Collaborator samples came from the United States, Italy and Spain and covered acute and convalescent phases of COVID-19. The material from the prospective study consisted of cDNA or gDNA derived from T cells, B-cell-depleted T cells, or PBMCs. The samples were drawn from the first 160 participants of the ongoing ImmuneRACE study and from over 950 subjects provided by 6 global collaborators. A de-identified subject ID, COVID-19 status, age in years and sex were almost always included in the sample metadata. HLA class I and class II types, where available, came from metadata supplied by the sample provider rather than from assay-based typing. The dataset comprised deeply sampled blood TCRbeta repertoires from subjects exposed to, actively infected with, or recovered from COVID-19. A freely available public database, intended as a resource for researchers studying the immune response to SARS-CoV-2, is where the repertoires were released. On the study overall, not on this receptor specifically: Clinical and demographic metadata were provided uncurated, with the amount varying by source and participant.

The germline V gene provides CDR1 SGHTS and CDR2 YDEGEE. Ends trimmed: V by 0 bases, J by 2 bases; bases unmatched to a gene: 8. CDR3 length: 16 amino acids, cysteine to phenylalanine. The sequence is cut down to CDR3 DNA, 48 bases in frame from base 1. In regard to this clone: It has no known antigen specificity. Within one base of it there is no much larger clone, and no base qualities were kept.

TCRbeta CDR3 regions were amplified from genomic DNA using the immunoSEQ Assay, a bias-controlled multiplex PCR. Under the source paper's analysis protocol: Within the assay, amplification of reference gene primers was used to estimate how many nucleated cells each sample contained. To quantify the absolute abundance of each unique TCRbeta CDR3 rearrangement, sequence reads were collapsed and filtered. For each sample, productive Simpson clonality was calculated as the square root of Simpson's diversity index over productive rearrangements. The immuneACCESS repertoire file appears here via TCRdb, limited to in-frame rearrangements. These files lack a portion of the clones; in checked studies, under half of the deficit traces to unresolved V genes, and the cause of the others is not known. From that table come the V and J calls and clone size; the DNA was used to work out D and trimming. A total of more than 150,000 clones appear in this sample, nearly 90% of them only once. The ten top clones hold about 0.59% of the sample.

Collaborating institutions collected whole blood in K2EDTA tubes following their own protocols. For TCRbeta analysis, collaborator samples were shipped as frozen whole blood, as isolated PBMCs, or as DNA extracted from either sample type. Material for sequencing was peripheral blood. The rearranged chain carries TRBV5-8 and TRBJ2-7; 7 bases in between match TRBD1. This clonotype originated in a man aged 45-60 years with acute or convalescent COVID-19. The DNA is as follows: TGTGCCAGCAGCTTGGGAGGGCGACAGGGAGCCTACGAGCAGTACTTC. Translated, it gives CASSLGGRQGAYEQYF.